The present T cell receptor (beta chain) was sequenced within a study of shared T cell receptors in the human thymus. Some clones are missing from TCRdb's copy, which holds only in-frame ones; the method was immunoSEQ multiplex PCR. The sample has 500,000 to 750,000 clones, roughly 90% seen once; the top ten hold about 0.01%. Trimming took 6 bases from V and 0 from J; bases not matched to a gene: 6. The CDR3 is 14 residues long. Germline CDR1 reads SGHKS; CDR2 reads YYEKEE (reference sequence). These data are also associated with another study on human thymus T cells. From that report: It was healthy Finnish infants having corrective surgery for congenital heart defects who were the donors. Resections that were taken during corrective heart surgery supplied the thymus tissue. Apparent skewing of V and J gene usage characterized both thymic and blood repertoires.

The sequence came from a boy under two years old with a congenital heart defect. The specimen was thymocytes. This chain links TRBV5-5 with TRBJ2-7, with TRBD2 matching over 7 bases. Written as DNA, the CDR3 is TGTGCCAGCAAGCCGGGACTACCCTCCTACGAGCAGTACTTC. Translation gives CASKPGLPSYEQYF.